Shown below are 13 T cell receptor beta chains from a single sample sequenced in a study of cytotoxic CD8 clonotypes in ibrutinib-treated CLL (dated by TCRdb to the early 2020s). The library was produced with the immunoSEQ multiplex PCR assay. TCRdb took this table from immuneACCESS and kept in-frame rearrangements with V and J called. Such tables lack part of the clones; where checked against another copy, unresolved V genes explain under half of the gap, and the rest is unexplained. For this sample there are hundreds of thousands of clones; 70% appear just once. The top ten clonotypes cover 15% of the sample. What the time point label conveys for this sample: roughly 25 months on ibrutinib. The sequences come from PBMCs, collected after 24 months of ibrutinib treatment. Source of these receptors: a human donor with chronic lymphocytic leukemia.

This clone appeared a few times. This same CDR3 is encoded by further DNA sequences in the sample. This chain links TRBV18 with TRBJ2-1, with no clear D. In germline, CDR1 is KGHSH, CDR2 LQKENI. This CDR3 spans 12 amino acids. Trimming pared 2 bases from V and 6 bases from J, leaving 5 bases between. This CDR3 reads CASSPLSNEQFF. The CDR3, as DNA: TGTGCCAGCTCACCATTGTCCAATGAGCAGTTCTTC.

This CDR3 reads CASSHLLAGKGNEQFF. In DNA, the CDR3 is TGTGCCAGCAGCCACCTACTAGCGGGAAAGGGCAATGAGCAGTTCTTC. The chain joins TRBV25-1 to TRBJ2-1; 10 nucleotides agree with TRBD2. V was pared by 6 bases and J by 6 bases, with 11 bases of the junction left unmatched. Germline V gives CDR1 MGHDK, CDR2 SYGVNS. The CDR3 extends over 16 amino acids.

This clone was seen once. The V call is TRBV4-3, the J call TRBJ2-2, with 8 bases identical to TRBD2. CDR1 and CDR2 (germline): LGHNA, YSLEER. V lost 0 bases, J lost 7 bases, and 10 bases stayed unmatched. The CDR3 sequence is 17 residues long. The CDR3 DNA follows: TGCGCCAGCAGCCAAGAGGGCACTAGCGGCTATAGCGGGGAGCTGTTTTTT. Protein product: CASSQEGTSGYSGELFF.

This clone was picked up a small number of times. The CDR3 loop reads CASSGRGAANEQFF. CDR3 sequence (DNA): TGTGCCAGCAGCGGTCGGGGAGCCGCCAATGAGCAGTTCTTC. The chain uses TRBV2 and TRBJ2-1, with D possibly TRBD2 on 5 matching bases. Germline CDR1 is SNHLY and CDR2 is FYNNEI. The CDR3 length is 14 residues. The ends were cut back, 6 bases at V and 6 bases at J, with 15 bases in the middle.

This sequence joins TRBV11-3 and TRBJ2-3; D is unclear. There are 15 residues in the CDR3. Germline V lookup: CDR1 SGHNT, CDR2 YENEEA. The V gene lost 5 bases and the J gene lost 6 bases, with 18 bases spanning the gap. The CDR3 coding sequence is TGTGCCAGCAGCATCAGCTCGGACCGAAGCGATACGCAGTATTTT. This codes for CASSISSDRSDTQYF.

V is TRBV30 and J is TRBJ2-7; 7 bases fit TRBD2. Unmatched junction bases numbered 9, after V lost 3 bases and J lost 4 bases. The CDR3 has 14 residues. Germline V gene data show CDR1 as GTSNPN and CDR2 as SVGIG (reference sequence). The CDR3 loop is CAWRAGTNIYEQYF. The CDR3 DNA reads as TGTGCCTGGAGAGCCGGGACTAATATATACGAGCAGTACTTC.

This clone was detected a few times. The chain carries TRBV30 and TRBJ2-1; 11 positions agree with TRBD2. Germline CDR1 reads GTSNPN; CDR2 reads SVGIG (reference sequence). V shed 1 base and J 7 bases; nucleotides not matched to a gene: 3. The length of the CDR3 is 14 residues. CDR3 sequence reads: CAWSGLAGPNEQFF. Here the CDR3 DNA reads TGTGCCTGGAGTGGACTAGCGGGACCGAATGAGCAGTTCTTC.

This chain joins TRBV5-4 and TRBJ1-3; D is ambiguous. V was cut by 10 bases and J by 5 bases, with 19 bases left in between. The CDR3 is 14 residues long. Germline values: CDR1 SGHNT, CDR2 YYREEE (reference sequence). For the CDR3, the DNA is TGTGCCGTCAAAAGGGAGTCCGGTCGAAACACCATATATTTT. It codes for CAVKRESGRNTIYF. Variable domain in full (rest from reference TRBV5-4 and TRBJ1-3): ETGVTQSPTHLIKTRGQQVTLRCSSQSGHNTVSWYQQALGQGPQFIFQYYREEENGRGNFPPRFSGLQFPNYSSELNVNALELDDSALYLCAVKRESGRNTIYFGEGSWLTVV.

This CDR3 is CASSPMGQPSGANVLTF. The CDR3 DNA is TGTGCCAGCTCACCAATGGGACAGCCCTCTGGGGCCAACGTCCTGACTTTC. The chain combines TRBV18 with TRBJ2-6; 7 bases agree with TRBD1. Germline V CDR1 and CDR2: KGHSH, LQKENI. V was clipped by 2 bases and J by 0 bases; unmatched bases: 4. There are 17 residues in the CDR3.

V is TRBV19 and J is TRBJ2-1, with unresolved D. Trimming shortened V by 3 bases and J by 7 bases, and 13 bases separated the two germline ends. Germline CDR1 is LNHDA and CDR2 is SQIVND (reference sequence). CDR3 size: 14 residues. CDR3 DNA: TGTGCCAGTAGTATCTCGTGGACGGTAAATGAGCAGTTCTTC. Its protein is CASSISWTVNEQFF.

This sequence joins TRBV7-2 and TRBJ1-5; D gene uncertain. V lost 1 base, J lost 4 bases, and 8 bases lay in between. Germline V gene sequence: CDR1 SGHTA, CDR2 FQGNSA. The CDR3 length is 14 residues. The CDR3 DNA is TGTGCCAGCAGCTTAGTGTCGGTGAATCAGCCCCAGCATTTT. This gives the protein CASSLVSVNQPQHF.

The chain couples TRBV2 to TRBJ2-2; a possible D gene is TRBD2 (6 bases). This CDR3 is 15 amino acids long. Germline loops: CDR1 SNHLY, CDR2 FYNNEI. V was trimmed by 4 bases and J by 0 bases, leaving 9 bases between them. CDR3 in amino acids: CASSADYPNTGELFF. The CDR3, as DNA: TGTGCCAGCAGTGCGGACTACCCGAACACCGGGGAGCTGTTTTTT. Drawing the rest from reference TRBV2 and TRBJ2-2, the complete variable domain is EPEVTQTPSHQVTQMGQEVILRCVPISNHLYFYWYRQILGQKVEFLVSFYNNEISEKSEIFDDQFSVERPDGSNFTLKIRSTKLEDSAMYFCASSADYPNTGELFFGEGSRLTVL.

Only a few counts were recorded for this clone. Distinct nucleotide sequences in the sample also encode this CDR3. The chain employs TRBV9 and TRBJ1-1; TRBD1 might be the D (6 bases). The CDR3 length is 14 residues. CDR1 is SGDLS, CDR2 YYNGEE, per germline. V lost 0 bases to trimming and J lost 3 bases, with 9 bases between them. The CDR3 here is CASSVDRADTEAFF. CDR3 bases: TGTGCCAGCAGCGTAGACAGGGCTGACACTGAAGCTTTCTTT.